This entry describes one T cell receptor beta chain. Antigen specificity is unknown. The sample belongs to a study of siplizumab effects on memory and regulatory T cells. Using immunoSEQ multiplex PCR, the repertoire was profiled, and TCRdb retains in-frame clones only, with some absent. The data contain under 140,000 clones, around nine tenths of them singletons. General study points: Naive T cells seemed more diverse than memory cells and seemed major alloresponse contributors. Alloreactive sequences traceable to unstimulated CD4+ memory cells declined significantly under siplizumab. There was no confirmation of the suppressive function of proliferating Tregs from siplizumab cultures.

The sequence came from a human donor in good health. Sequencing was performed on CD4+ T cells sorted from blood.

CDR3 loop: CASSTGAGNQPQHF. CDR3 nucleotide sequence: TGTGCCAGCAGTACAGGGGCAGGCAATCAGCCCCAGCATTTT. The rearrangement joins TRBV2 to TRBJ1-5; 7 nucleotides agree with TRBD1. V shed 5 bases, J shed 2 bases, and the junction held 3 bases outside the gene matches. Per the germline V gene, CDR1 is SNHLY and CDR2 is FYNNEI. The CDR3 runs 14 residues.